These 11 T cell receptor beta chains share one sample of origin, sequenced in a study of blood T cell repertoires in COVID-19. The method was immunoSEQ multiplex PCR; TCRdb's version includes in-frame clones alone and lacks a portion of them. The table has a few hundred thousand clones, 65% to 90% seen once. Specimen: peripheral blood. All receptors derive from a man aged 25-45 years with active or convalescent COVID-19.

This clone appeared a single time. Other DNA sequences in this specimen translate into the identical CDR3. V gene TRBV19 combines with J gene TRBJ1-6; TRBD1 aligns across 7 bases. The CDR3 sequence is 14 residues long. With V trimmed by 4 bases and J by 6 bases, 3 bases remained unmatched. The germline V gene encodes CDR1 LNHDA and CDR2 SQIVND (reference sequence). CDR3 coding DNA: TGTGCCAGTAGTACCGACAGGGTTAATTCACCCCTCCACTTT. This translates into CASSTDRVNSPLHF.

The J gene is TRBJ2-3, the V gene TRBV7-8; 11 bases are shared with TRBD2. Germline V gives CDR1 SGHVS, CDR2 FQNEAQ. V dropped 1 base and J dropped 2; count of bases not matched to a gene: 8. The length of the CDR3 is 18 residues. CDR3 amino acids: CASSLVAGGPLATDTQYF. As DNA, the CDR3 is TGTGCCAGCAGCTTAGTAGCGGGGGGGCCATTGGCCACAGATACGCAGTATTTT.

The J gene is TRBJ1-1, the V gene TRBV3-1 (or the pseudogene TRBV3-2); D call uncertain. The CDR3 covers 12 residues. Trimming took 6 bases from V and 7 from J, leaving 12 bases between them. Germline CDR1 LGHDT, CDR2 YNNKEL (reference sequence). The CDR3 spells CASSYTMGEAFF. DNA for the CDR3: TGTGCCAGCAGTTACACTATGGGTGAAGCTTTCTTT.

To note about this clone: Germline and junction disagree at one end, which may indicate a read error. The V gene is TRBV4-1, the J gene TRBJ1-1, with 9 bases lining up with TRBD1. Germline V gene sequence: CDR1 MGHRA, CDR2 YSYEKL. The CDR3 has 16 amino acids. The CDR3 DNA sequence: TGCGCCAGCAGGAAAAACCGGGACAGGGTGAACGCTGAAGCTTTCTTT. Protein: CASRKNRDRVNAEAFF.

The genes are TRBV7-8 and TRBJ2-2; D is unresolved. Trimming stripped 2 bases from V and 0 bases from J, with 19 bases between. The CDR3 is 19 residues long. CDR1 and CDR2 from the germline V gene are SGHVS and FQNEAQ. The CDR3 nucleotides are TGTGCCAGCAGCTTAAAACGACTCCCTCGTAACGCGAACACCGGGGAGCTGTTTTTT. Residues: CASSLKRLPRNANTGELFF.

This chain uses TRBV15 with TRBJ2-2; maybe TRBD2 (5 bases). Trimming stripped 0 bases from V and 4 bases from J, with 12 bases between. CDR1 and CDR2 (germline): LNHNV, YYDKDF (reference sequence). The CDR3 runs to 16 residues. CDR3 DNA sequence: TGTGCCACCAGCAGAGATCGGACGGGGTCCACCGGGGAGCTGTTTTTT. As protein: CATSRDRTGSTGELFF.

The rearrangement joins TRBV9 to TRBJ2-3; the match to TRBD2 covers 10 bases. Germline CDR1 and CDR2: SGDLS and YYNGEE. The CDR3 extends over 16 amino acids. The ends lost 0 bases at V and 5 bases at J; junction bases unmatched: 6. The CDR3 protein is CASSVGLAGVKDTQYF. The CDR3 DNA follows: TGTGCCAGCAGCGTAGGGCTAGCGGGGGTTAAAGATACGCAGTATTTT.

This chain joins TRBV10-2 and TRBJ2-7, with TRBD2 matching 7 bases. The germline CDR1 and CDR2 sequences are WSHSY and SAAADI. This CDR3 has 14 residues. The V gene end was trimmed by 8 bases and the J gene end by 2 bases; junction bases not matched to a gene: 9. The CDR3 spells CASGEGRRPYEQYF. The CDR3 region has the DNA TGCGCCAGCGGGGAGGGGCGCAGACCCTACGAGCAGTACTTC.

This clone appeared once. DNA of the CDR3: TGTGCCAGCAGTGAAGTATCAGGCGGGGCATATCAGCCCCAGCATTTT. It specifies CASSEVSGGAYQPQHF. This rearrangement joins TRBV2 to TRBJ1-5; TRBD1 might be the D (5 bases). This CDR3 spans 16 amino acids. From germline, CDR1 is SNHLY and CDR2 FYNNEI. The V end lost 1 base, the J end lost 5 bases, and 15 bases lay between the germline ends.

Notes on this clone: In the same sample, other DNA sequences code for this CDR3. The chain carries TRBV13 and TRBJ2-7, with 11 bases that match TRBD1. Trimming at V came to 5 bases and at J to 7 bases, leaving 4 bases not matched to a gene. The CDR3 runs 13 residues. The germline CDR1 and CDR2 sequences are PRHDT and FYEKMQ (reference sequence). The CDR3 DNA follows: TGTGCCAGCAGCGCAGGGACAGGGGGGGAGCAGTACTTC. Translation gives CASSAGTGGEQYF.

The V and J genes are TRBV11-2 and TRBJ1-4, with D hard to call. CDR3 length: 14 residues. Trimming stripped 0 bases from V and 5 bases from J, with 7 bases between. CDR1 SGHAT and CDR2 FQNNGV come from the germline V gene. The CDR3 DNA reads TGTGCCAGCAGCTTAGACAGGTGGAATGAAAAACTGTTTTTT. Translating it yields CASSLDRWNEKLFF.